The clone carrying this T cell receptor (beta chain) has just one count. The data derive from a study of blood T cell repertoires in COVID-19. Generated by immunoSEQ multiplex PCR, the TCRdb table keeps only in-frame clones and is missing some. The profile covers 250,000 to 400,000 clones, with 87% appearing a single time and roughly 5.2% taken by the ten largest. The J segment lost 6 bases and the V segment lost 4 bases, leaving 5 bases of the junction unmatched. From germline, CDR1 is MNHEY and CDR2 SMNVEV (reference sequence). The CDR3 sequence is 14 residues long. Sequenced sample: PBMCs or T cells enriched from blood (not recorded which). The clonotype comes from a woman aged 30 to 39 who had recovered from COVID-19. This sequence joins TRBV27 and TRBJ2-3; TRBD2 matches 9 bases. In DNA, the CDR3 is TGTGCCAGCAGTTCAGCGGGGGGTAGCGATACGCAGTATTTT. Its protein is CASSSAGGSDTQYF.